These 8 T cell receptor beta chains came from one sample sequenced in a study of blood T cell repertoires in COVID-19 (dated by TCRdb to the early 2020s). Libraries came from the immunoSEQ multiplex PCR assay. TCRdb holds this immuneACCESS table with in-frame rearrangements only. Some clones are missing; in checked studies, unresolved V genes explain under half, and the rest has no known cause. The sample data list 160,000 or so clones, and roughly 90% of these were observed just once. The ten largest clones add up to approximately 3% of the sample. The sample taken for sequencing was peripheral blood. Receptor source: a man aged 60 to 75 with acute or convalescent COVID-19.

This clone has just one count. J is TRBJ1-2 and V is TRBV2; D may be TRBD1 (5 bases). This CDR3 is 10 amino acids long. CDR1 SNHLY and CDR2 FYNNEI come from the germline V gene. V lost 8 bases and J lost 10, with 11 bases in between. CDR3 sequence reads: CASEIGVYTF. The CDR3 DNA follows: TGTGCCAGCGAGATAGGGGTCTACACCTTC.

The chain combines TRBV27 with TRBJ1-6, with 7 bases that match TRBD1. This CDR3 has 13 amino acids. CDR1 and CDR2 (germline): MNHEY, SMNVEV (reference sequence). V trimming: 6 bases; J trimming: 10 bases; junction bases outside the gene matches: 6. CDR3 coding DNA: TGTGCCAGCAGAACAGGGGTACCCTCACCCCTCCACTTT. Protein sequence: CASRTGVPSPLHF.

This clone has just one count. The chain links TRBV6-6 to TRBJ2-3; D uncertain. Germline V CDR1 and CDR2: MNHNY, SVGAGI (reference sequence). V was clipped by 4 bases and J by 6 bases, with 8 bases between them. This CDR3 spans 12 amino acids. CDR3 bases: TGTGCCAGCAGTTCCCAATCCGATACGCAGTATTTT. Translation gives CASSSQSDTQYF.

The chain uses TRBV11-2 and TRBJ2-2; 7 bases map to TRBD1. CDR1 and CDR2 (germline): SGHAT, FQNNGV. V was clipped by 0 bases and J by 4 bases; unmatched bases: 5. The CDR3 spans 16 residues. For the CDR3, the DNA is TGTGCCAGCAGCTTAGAACAGGGGCCGGGCACCGGGGAGCTGTTTTTT. Protein: CASSLEQGPGTGELFF.

The chain links TRBV13 to TRBJ2-3; 7 bases align to TRBD2. V lost 3 bases, J lost 0 bases, and 3 bases stayed unmatched. This CDR3 comprises 15 residues. CDR1 is PRHDT, CDR2 FYEKMQ, per germline (reference sequence). This CDR3 is CASSFGGSSTDTQYF. CDR3 sequence (DNA): TGTGCCAGCAGCTTCGGGGGGTCGAGCACAGATACGCAGTATTTT.

V gene TRBV18 combines with J gene TRBJ1-1; a weak D match, TRBD1 (5 bases). The CDR3 is made up of 15 amino acids. The V and J ends lost 2 bases and 11 bases respectively, with 21 bases between them. The germline V gene encodes CDR1 KGHSH and CDR2 LQKENI. DNA of the CDR3: TGTGCCAGCTCACCAAGCCTCCAGGGAATAAAAGGGGCTTTCTTT. This translates into CASSPSLQGIKGAFF.

The rearrangement links TRBV4-1 to TRBJ1-2; D call uncertain. Germline V gene data show CDR1 as MGHRA and CDR2 as YSYEKL. The CDR3 contains 14 residues. Trimming took 0 bases from V and 4 from J, leaving 9 bases between them. The DNA of the CDR3 is TGCGCCAGCAGCCAAGATTGGACTGCCTATGGCTACACCTTC. This gives the protein CASSQDWTAYGYTF.

The rearrangement links TRBV19 to TRBJ2-5, with 9 bases aligning to TRBD1. This CDR3 has 15 amino acids. V trimming: 4 bases; J trimming: 4 bases; junction bases outside the gene matches: 7. Looked up from germline, CDR1 is LNHDA and CDR2 is SQIVND (reference sequence). This chain's CDR3 is CASSTDRGRGETQYF. DNA of the CDR3: TGTGCCAGTAGTACGGACAGGGGACGGGGAGAGACCCAGTACTTC.